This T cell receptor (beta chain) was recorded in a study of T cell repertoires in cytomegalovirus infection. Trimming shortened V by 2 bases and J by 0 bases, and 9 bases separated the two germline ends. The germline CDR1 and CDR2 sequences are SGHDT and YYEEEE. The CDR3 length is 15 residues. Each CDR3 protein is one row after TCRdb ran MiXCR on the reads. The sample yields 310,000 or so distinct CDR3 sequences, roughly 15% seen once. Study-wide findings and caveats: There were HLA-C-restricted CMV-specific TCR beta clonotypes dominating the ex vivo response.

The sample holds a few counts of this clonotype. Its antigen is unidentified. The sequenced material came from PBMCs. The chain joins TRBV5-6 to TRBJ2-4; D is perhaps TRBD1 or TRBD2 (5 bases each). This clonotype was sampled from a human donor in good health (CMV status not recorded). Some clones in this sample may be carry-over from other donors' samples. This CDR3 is CASSFRDLAKNIQYF. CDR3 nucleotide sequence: TGTGCCAGCAGCTTCAGGGACCTAGCCAAAAACATTCAGTACTTC.